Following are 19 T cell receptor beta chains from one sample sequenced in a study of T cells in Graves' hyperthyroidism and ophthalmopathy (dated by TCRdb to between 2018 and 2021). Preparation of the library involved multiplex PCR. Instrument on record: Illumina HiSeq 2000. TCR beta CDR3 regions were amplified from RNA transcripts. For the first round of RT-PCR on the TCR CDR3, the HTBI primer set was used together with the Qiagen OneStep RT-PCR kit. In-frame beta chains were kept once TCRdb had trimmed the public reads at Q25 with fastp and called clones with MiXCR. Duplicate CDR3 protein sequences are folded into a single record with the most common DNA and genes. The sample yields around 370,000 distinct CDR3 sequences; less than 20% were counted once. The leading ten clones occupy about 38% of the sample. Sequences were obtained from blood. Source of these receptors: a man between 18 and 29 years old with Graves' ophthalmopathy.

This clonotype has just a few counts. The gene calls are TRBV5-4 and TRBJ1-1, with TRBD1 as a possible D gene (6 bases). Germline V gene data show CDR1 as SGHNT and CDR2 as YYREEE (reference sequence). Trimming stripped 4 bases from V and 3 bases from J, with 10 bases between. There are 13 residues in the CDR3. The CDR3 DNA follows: TGTGCCAGCAGCATTGGGGGCGACACTGAAGCTTTCTTT. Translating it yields CASSIGGDTEAFF.

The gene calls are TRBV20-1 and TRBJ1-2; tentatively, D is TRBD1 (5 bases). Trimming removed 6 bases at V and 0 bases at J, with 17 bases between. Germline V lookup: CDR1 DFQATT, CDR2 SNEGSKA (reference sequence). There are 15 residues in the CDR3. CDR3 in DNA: TGCAGTGCCGGGACCCGGGCCACTCCTAACTATGGCTACACCTTC. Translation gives CSAGTRATPNYGYTF.

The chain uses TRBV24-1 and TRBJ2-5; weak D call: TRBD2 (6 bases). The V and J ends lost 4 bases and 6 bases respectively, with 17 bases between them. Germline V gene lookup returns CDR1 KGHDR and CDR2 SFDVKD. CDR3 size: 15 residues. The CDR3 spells CATSDPSGVLQTQYF. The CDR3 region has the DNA TGTGCCACCAGTGACCCATCGGGGGTGTTACAGACCCAGTACTTC.

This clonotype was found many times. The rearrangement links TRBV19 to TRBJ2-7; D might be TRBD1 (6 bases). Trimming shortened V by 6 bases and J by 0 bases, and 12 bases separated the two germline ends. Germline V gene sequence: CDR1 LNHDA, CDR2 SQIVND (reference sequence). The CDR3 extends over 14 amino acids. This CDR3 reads CASSSQGSSYEQYF. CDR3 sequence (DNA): TGTGCCAGTAGCTCCCAGGGGAGCTCCTACGAGCAGTACTTC.

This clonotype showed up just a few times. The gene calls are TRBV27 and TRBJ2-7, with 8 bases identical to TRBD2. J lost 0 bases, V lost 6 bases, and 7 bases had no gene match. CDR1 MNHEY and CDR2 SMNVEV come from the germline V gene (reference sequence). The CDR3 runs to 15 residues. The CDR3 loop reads CASSLGGAPSYEQYF. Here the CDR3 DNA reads TGTGCCAGCAGCCTCGGGGGGGCCCCCTCCTACGAGCAGTACTTC.

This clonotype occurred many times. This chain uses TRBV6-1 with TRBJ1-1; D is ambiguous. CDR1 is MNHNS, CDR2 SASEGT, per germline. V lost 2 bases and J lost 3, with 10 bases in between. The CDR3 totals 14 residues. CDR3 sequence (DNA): TGTGCCAGCAGTGAACTTCCAGTACACACTGAAGCTTTCTTT. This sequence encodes CASSELPVHTEAFF.

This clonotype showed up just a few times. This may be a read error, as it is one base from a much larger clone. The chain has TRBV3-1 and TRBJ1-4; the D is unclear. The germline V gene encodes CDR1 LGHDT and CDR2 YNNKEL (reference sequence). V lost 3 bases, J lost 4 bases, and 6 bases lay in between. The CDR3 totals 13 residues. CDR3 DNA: TGTGCCAGCAGCCAGGGCGGTAATGAAAAACTGTTTTTT. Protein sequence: CASSQGGNEKLFF.

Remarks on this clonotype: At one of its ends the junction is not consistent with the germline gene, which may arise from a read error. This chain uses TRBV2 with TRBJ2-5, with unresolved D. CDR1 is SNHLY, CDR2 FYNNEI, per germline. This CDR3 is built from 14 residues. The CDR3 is CASMPGQMQEAQYF. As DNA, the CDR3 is TGTGCCAGCATGCCAGGCCAAATGCAAGAGGCCCAGTACTTC.

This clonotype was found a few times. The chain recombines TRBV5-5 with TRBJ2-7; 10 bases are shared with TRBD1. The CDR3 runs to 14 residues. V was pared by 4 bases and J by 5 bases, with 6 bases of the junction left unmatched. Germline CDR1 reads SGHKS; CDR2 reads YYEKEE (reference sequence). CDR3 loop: CASSGAGTGDEQYF. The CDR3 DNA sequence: TGTGCCAGCAGCGGCGCCGGGACAGGGGACGAGCAGTACTTC.

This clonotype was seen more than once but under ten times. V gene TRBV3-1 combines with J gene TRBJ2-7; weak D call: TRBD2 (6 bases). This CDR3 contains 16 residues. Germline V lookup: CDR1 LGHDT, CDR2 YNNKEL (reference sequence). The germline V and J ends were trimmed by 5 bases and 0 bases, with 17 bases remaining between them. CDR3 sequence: CASSGEGGALSYEQYF. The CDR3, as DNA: TGTGCCAGCAGCGGTGAGGGCGGGGCACTCTCCTACGAGCAGTACTTC.

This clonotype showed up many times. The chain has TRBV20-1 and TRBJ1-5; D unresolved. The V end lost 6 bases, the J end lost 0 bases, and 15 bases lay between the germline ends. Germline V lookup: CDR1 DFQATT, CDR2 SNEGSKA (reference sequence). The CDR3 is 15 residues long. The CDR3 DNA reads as TGCAGTGCATGTAGTAGTAGTTATAGCAATCAGCCCCAGCATTTT. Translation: CSACSSSYSNQPQHF.

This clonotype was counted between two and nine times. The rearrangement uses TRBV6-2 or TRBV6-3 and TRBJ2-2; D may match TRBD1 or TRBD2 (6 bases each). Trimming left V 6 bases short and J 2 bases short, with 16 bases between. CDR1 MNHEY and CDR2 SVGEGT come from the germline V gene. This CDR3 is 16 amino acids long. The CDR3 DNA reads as TGTGCCAGCAGCCCGTGGGGGGCGATTAACACCGGGGAGCTGTTTTTT. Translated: CASSPWGAINTGELFF.

CDR3 nucleotide sequence: TGTGCCAGCAGCTTACAGCTAGCGGGGGGTCTCTACGAGCAGTACTTC. This gives the protein CASSLQLAGGLYEQYF. The chain has TRBV7-6 and TRBJ2-7; TRBD2 matches at 11 bases. This CDR3 is 16 amino acids long. Per the germline V gene, CDR1 is SGHVS and CDR2 is FNYEAQ. With V trimmed by 2 bases and J by 3 bases, 6 bases remained unmatched.

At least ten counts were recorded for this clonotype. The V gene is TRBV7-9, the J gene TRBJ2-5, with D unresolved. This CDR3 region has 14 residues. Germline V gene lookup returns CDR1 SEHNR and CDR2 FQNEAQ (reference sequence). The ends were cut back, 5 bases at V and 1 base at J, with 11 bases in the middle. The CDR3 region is CASSLAASQETQYF. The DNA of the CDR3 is TGTGCCAGCAGCCTCGCCGCGAGCCAAGAGACCCAGTACTTC.

The CDR3 DNA reads TGCAGCGTTTTACGACTAGCGGGGGGTCTATCCACAGATACGCAGTATTTT. Protein: CSVLRLAGGLSTDTQYF. The rearrangement links TRBV29-1 to TRBJ2-3, with 13 nucleotides matching TRBD2. CDR3 size: 17 residues. The germline CDR1 and CDR2 sequences are SQVTM and ANQGSEA. J lost 2 bases, V lost 5 bases, and 10 bases had no gene match.

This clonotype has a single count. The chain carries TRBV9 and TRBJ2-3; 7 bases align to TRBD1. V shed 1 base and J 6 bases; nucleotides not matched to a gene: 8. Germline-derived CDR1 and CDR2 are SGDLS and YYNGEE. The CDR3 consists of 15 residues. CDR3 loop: CASSVRPGTADTQYF. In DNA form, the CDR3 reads TGTGCCAGCAGCGTACGGCCCGGGACAGCCGATACGCAGTATTTT. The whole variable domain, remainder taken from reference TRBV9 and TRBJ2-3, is DSGVTQTPKHLITATGQRVTLRCSPRSGDLSVYWYQQSLDQGLQFLIQYYNGEERAKGNILERFSAQQFPDLHSELNLSSLELGDSALYFCASSVRPGTADTQYFGPGTRLTVL.

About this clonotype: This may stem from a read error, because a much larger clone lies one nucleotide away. CDR3 DNA: TGTGCCAGCAGTTTAGGAGGACGGGGAACCGGGGAGCTGTTTTTT. This translates into CASSLGGRGTGELFF. The V gene is TRBV12-3 or TRBV12-4, the J gene TRBJ2-2; tentatively, D is TRBD2 (5 bases). Trimming left V 1 base short and J 5 bases short, with 11 bases between. The length of the CDR3 is 15 residues.

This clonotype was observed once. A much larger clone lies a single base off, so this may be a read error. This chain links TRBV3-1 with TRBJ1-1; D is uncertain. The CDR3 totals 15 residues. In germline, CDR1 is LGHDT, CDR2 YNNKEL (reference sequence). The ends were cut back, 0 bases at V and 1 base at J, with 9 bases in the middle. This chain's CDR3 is CASSQDSGRNTEAFF. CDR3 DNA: TGTGCCAGCAGCCAAGATTCCGGGAGGAACACTGAAGCTTTCTTT.

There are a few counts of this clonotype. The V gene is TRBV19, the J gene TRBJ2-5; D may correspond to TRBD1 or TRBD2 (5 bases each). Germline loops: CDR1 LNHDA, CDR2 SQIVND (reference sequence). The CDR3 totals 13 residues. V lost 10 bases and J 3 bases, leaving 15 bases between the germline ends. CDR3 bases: TGTGCCACCGGCCGGGACGGGGAAGAGACCCAGTACTTC. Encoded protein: CATGRDGEETQYF.